This T cell receptor (beta chain) was obtained from a study of a mutant IDH1 vaccine in newly diagnosed glioma. At the level of the study: At weeks 1, 3, 5, 7, 11, 15, 19 and 23, patients received a vaccination, eight in all.

General study points: Overall, 80% to 95% of patients had vaccine-induced immune responses.

TCRdb's copy holds only in-frame clones and misses some; the assay was immunoSEQ multiplex PCR. The sample lists about 36,000 clones, roughly 76% occurring once. Time point meaning: week 5, during vaccination. A single vaccine dose contained 300 ug of mutant IDH1 20-mer peptide, and topical imiquimod was used with it. Of note for this clone: No antigen is known for it.

Per germline, CDR1 MNHEY and CDR2 SMNVEV (reference sequence). V was shortened by 5 bases and J by 1 base, with 18 bases between the two germline ends. There are 18 residues in the CDR3. V gene TRBV27 combines with J gene TRBJ2-6; TRBD1 is a possible D gene (6 bases). The sample was PBMCs, taken from a glioma patient whose treatment included an IDH1 peptide vaccine. The receptor was derived from a man aged 50 to 59 with glioma. In DNA, the CDR3 is TGTGCCAGCAGTCTATTAGTGTCAGGGGTATCTGGGGCCAACGTCCTGACTTTC. Encoded protein: CASSLLVSGVSGANVLTF.